This T cell receptor (beta chain) emerged from a study of shared clonotypes between healthy human individuals. On the study more broadly: Researchers assigned three CD4 naive, three CD4 memory, two CD8 naive and one CD8 memory plate to each donor. Regarding the study as a whole: Sampling covered blood only; tissue repertoires likely differ. Larger richness was generally estimated for naive than memory subsets.

This clone was picked up a small number of times. Its matching antigen is unknown. CDR1 and CDR2 (germline): SEHNR, FQNEAQ (reference sequence). Deletions cut 8 bases from V and 0 bases from J, with 19 bases between. The CDR3 consists of 17 residues. Libraries were prepared by immunoSEQ multiplex PCR; TCRdb keeps only in-frame clonotypes and omits some of them. Altogether 800,000 to 1,200,000 clones are present, around 78% being singletons, with the ten largest covering approximately 0.5%. The chain uses TRBV7-9 and TRBJ2-2, with D maybe TRBD2 (5 bases). The sequence came from a man younger than 30 in good health. Some clones in this sample may be carry-over from other donors' samples. The sample comprised memory CD4+ T cells from PBMCs. Subset of the sample: CD45RA-negative fraction. CDR3 DNA sequence: TGTGCCAGCGCGGAGGCGCGCCATCTCGCGAACACCGGGGAGCTGTTTTTT. It specifies CASAEARHLANTGELFF.